This T cell receptor beta chain was documented in a study of esophageal squamous cell carcinoma under preoperative chemotherapy. For the study at large: Samples included peripheral blood T cells as well as tumor-infiltrating lymphocytes.

TCRdb fed the PCR reads into MiXCR, producing one record per CDR3 protein. The table includes over 15,000 distinct CDR3 sequences, 40% to 50% detected once. Comments on this clonotype: Its antigen is currently unknown.

The study's findings and limits: Peripheral T cells migrating into the tumor appeared to partly supply post-treatment tumor-infiltrating lymphocytes.

In germline, CDR1 is SEHNR, CDR2 FQNEAQ (reference sequence). This CDR3 has 13 amino acids. Stated time point: before preoperative PTX-NDP chemotherapy. The genes are TRBV7-9 and TRBJ2-5; a possible D gene is TRBD2 (7 bases). The J call may be mistaken, given a closer DNA end match to TRBJ2-7. Collection took place from a patient given preoperative chemotherapy. The TCR sequence derives from a human donor with esophageal squamous cell carcinoma. The donor label of this sample is uncertain. The CDR3 loop is CASSLVGGAEQYF. In nucleotides, the CDR3 is TGTGCCAGCAGCTTAGTGGGGGGGGCCGAGCAGTACTTC.